Listed below are T cell receptor beta chains from one sample, sequenced in a study of radiation and T cells in renal cell carcinoma. The table came from immunoSEQ multiplex PCR; TCRdb's copy has only in-frame clones and leaves some out. Of fewer than 10,000 clones listed, 65% are singletons. The source material was tumor tissue, sampled from a patient whose treatment was nephrectomy without radiotherapy. Receptor source: a woman aged 70-85 years with renal cell carcinoma. Each CDR3 is given with its conserved first and last residue. D genes are given only for firm matches. A clone size is listed for some rows: how often the clone was seen (once, few, many), or a class if it is expanded.

CDR3 DNA: TGTGCCAGCAGGACAGGGTTGAGCAATCAGCCCCAGCATTTT
CDR3 protein: CASRTGLSNQPQHF
J gene: TRBJ1-5
clone size: once
D gene: TRBD1
V gene: TRBV2

CDR3 DNA: TGTGCCAGCAGCGCCAACTATGGCTACACCTTC
CDR3 protein: CASSANYGYTF
J gene: TRBJ1-2
clone size: -
D gene: -
V gene: TRBV9

CDR3 DNA: TGTGCCAGCAGACCCGAGGGAGCGCAGCACAATGAGCAGTTCTTC
CDR3 protein: CASRPEGAQHNEQFF
J gene: TRBJ2-1
clone size: -
D gene: -
V gene: TRBV13

CDR3 DNA: TGTGCCAGCAGCTTGATTGCCCGGGAGACCCAGTACTTC
CDR3 protein: CASSLIARETQYF
J gene: TRBJ2-5
clone size: -
D gene: -
V gene: TRBV5-6

CDR3 DNA: TGTGCCAGCAGCACAGGGAGCACCGACGTGCAAGCTTTCTTT
CDR3 protein: CASSTGSTDVQAFF
J gene: TRBJ1-1
clone size: -
D gene: -
V gene: TRBV6-5

CDR3 DNA: TGTGCCAGCAGCCGGGACAGGGAAGAAGCTTTCTTT
CDR3 protein: CASSRDREEAFF
J gene: TRBJ1-1
clone size: few
D gene: TRBD1
V gene: TRBV2

CDR3 DNA: TGTGCCAGCAGCCGAGACAGGCTGGCTTTCTTT
CDR3 protein: CASSRDRLAFF
J gene: TRBJ1-1
clone size: -
D gene: -
V gene: TRBV28

CDR3 DNA: TGTGCCAGCAGCCTATGGGGCTTGGGAGGTCGGAGCACCGGGGAGCTGTTTTTT
CDR3 protein: CASSLWGLGGRSTGELFF
J gene: TRBJ2-2
clone size: -
D gene: -
V gene: TRBV7-2

CDR3 DNA: TGTGCCAGCAGTGAAGTCGGGACAGGGAATGAGCAGTTCTTC
CDR3 protein: CASSEVGTGNEQFF
J gene: TRBJ2-1
clone size: few
D gene: TRBD1
V gene: TRBV2

CDR3 DNA: TGTGCCAGTAGTATAGATCTAGGGGGCGCGGACACCGGGGAGCTGTTTTTT
CDR3 protein: CASSIDLGGADTGELFF
J gene: TRBJ2-2
clone size: -
D gene: TRBD1
V gene: TRBV19

CDR3 DNA: TGTGCCAGCAGCCCTCTGAAAGCCGGGGAGCTGTTTTTT
CDR3 protein: CASSPLKAGELFF
J gene: TRBJ2-2
clone size: -
D gene: -
V gene: TRBV13

CDR3 DNA: TGTGCCAGCAGTCCCCGGACAGGCAGAGTATTTGGAAACACCATATATTTT
CDR3 protein: CASSPRTGRVFGNTIYF
J gene: TRBJ1-3
clone size: -
D gene: TRBD1
V gene: TRBV2

CDR3 DNA: TGTGCCAGCAGCCCCGGACAGGCTGGAAACACCATATATTTT
CDR3 protein: CASSPGQAGNTIYF
J gene: TRBJ1-3
clone size: -
D gene: TRBD1
V gene: TRBV4-2

CDR3 DNA: TGTGCCAGCAGCCCAAGCCGGGGGCCTTTACATCAGCCCCAGCATTTT
CDR3 protein: CASSPSRGPLHQPQHF
J gene: TRBJ1-5
clone size: once
D gene: -
V gene: TRBV7-9

CDR3 DNA: TGTGCCTGGAACATGTACAGGGACACTGGCTACACCTTC
CDR3 protein: CAWNMYRDTGYTF
J gene: TRBJ1-2
clone size: few
D gene: -
V gene: TRBV30

CDR3 DNA: TGTGCCAGCAGTGAAGTTAGGTTGGGCACTGAAGCTTTCTTT
CDR3 protein: CASSEVRLGTEAFF
J gene: TRBJ1-1
clone size: -
D gene: -
V gene: TRBV6-1

CDR3 DNA: TGTGCCAGTAGTACCGTAAATCAGCCCCAGCATTTT
CDR3 protein: CASSTVNQPQHF
J gene: TRBJ1-5
clone size: few
D gene: -
V gene: TRBV19

CDR3 DNA: TGTGCCAGCAGTTACTCGGAAGGAAAAGAGACCCAGTACTTC
CDR3 protein: CASSYSEGKETQYF
J gene: TRBJ2-5
clone size: -
D gene: -
V gene: TRBV6-6

CDR3 DNA: TGTGCCAGCAGCGCGGCTAGCGGGGGGCATGGGGAGCTGTTTTTT
CDR3 protein: CASSAASGGHGELFF
J gene: TRBJ2-2
clone size: -
D gene: TRBD2
V gene: TRBV4-2

CDR3 DNA: TGTGCCAGCAGTGAAGCCGGGTCAGGGGAAAAACTGTTTTTT
CDR3 protein: CASSEAGSGEKLFF
J gene: TRBJ1-4
clone size: medium-sized
D gene: -
V gene: TRBV25-1